A selection of T cell receptor beta chains follows, all from one sample in a study of blood T cell repertoires in COVID-19. Profiled with immunoSEQ multiplex PCR; TCRdb holds only in-frame clones, not every one. The data show approximately 91,000 clones, with about 77% seen just once and roughly a tenth held by the top ten. The sequenced sample was peripheral blood. The receptors were gathered from a woman aged 80 or over with acute or convalescent COVID-19. Each CDR3 is given with its conserved first and last residue. The order of the fields is D gene, J gene, V gene, clone size, CDR3 protein, CDR3 DNA. The D gene is left open where the match is weak. Clone sizes are given selectively: once, few, many, or a class where the clone is expanded.

D: -; J: TRBJ1-4; V: TRBV6-5; size: -; CDR3: CASIWGGSANEKLFF; DNA: TGTGCCAGCATCTGGGGGGGCAGCGCTAATGAAAAACTGTTTTTT
D: -; J: TRBJ2-3; V: TRBV5-1; size: few; CDR3: CASSFPGEDTQYF; DNA: TGCGCCAGCAGCTTCCCCGGGGAAGATACGCAGTATTTT
D: TRBD2; J: TRBJ2-5; V: TRBV6-6; size: -; CDR3: CASSRLAGPSLQETQYF; DNA: TGTGCCAGCAGTCGGCTAGCGGGGCCAAGCCTCCAAGAGACCCAGTACTTC
D: -; J: TRBJ1-5; V: TRBV7-2; size: -; CDR3: CASSLIAAGQGAQHF; DNA: TGTGCCAGCAGCTTAATTGCCGCAGGGCAAGGAGCCCAGCATTTT
D: TRBD1; J: TRBJ2-7; V: TRBV29-1; size: few; CDR3: CSVARDRAYEQYF; DNA: TGCAGCGTTGCTCGGGACAGGGCCTACGAGCAGTACTTC
D: TRBD2; J: TRBJ2-2; V: TRBV11-2; size: -; CDR3: CASSLLLAGGPYTGELFF; DNA: TGTGCCAGCAGCTTATTACTAGCGGGGGGGCCCTACACCGGGGAGCTGTTTTTT
D: -; J: TRBJ2-2; V: TRBV7-3; size: -; CDR3: CASNQGPGELFF; DNA: TGTGCCTCTAATCAGGGCCCCGGGGAGCTGTTTTTT
D: TRBD1; J: TRBJ2-5; V: TRBV10-2; size: -; CDR3: CASRGQGGETQYF; DNA: TGCGCCAGCCGTGGACAGGGGGGAGAGACCCAGTACTTC
D: TRBD1; J: TRBJ1-1; V: TRBV2; size: -; CDR3: CASSRDSRDPMGF; DNA: TGTGCCAGCAGCCGGGACAGCCGCGACCCGATGGGGTTT
D: TRBD1; J: TRBJ1-5; V: TRBV24-1; size: -; CDR3: CATSDTGGVSQPQHF; DNA: TGTGCCACCAGTGATACAGGGGGAGTTAGTCAGCCCCAGCATTTT
D: -; J: TRBJ2-3; V: TRBV30; size: few; CDR3: CAWSVRQVDTQYF; DNA: TGTGCCTGGAGTGTAAGGCAGGTAGATACGCAGTATTTT
D: TRBD1; J: TRBJ1-5; V: TRBV6-2/TRBV6-3; size: -; CDR3: CASSSPTGVNQPQHF; DNA: TGTGCCAGCAGTTCCCCGACAGGGGTAAATCAGCCCCAGCATTTT
D: TRBD2; J: TRBJ2-3; V: TRBV5-1; size: once; CDR3: CASLPSGGATDTQYF; DNA: TGCGCCAGCCTACCGAGCGGGGGTGCCACAGATACGCAGTATTTT
D: TRBD1; J: TRBJ2-1; V: TRBV9; size: -; CDR3: CASSVEGQGPYEQFF; DNA: TGTGCCAGCAGCGTAGAGGGACAGGGGCCTTATGAGCAGTTCTTC
D: -; J: TRBJ2-5; V: TRBV11-2; size: -; CDR3: CASSLAGGETQYF; DNA: TGTGCCAGCAGCTTAGCAGGGGGGGAGACCCAGTACTTC
D: -; J: TRBJ2-1; V: TRBV4-2; size: few; CDR3: CASSQTGVHNEQFF; DNA: TGTGCCAGCAGCCAAACGGGGGTCCACAATGAGCAGTTCTTC
D: -; J: TRBJ1-4; V: TRBV6-2/TRBV6-3; size: -; CDR3: CASSDRRRTTNEKLFF; DNA: TGTGCCAGCAGTGATCGGAGGAGGACAACTAATGAAAAACTGTTTTTT
D: -; J: TRBJ2-7; V: TRBV29-1; size: once; CDR3: CSVEGRGVYEQYF; DNA: TGCAGCGTTGAGGGCAGGGGGGTATACGAGCAGTACTTC
D: TRBD1; J: TRBJ2-3; V: TRBV5-4; size: -; CDR3: CAGHLGQGFTDTQYF; DNA: TGTGCCGGTCACTTAGGACAGGGTTTCACAGATACGCAGTATTTT
D: TRBD2; J: TRBJ2-3; V: TRBV7-9; size: -; CDR3: CASSFLAGITDTQYF; DNA: TGTGCCAGCAGCTTTCTAGCGGGGATTACAGATACGCAGTATTTT
D: -; J: TRBJ1-3; V: TRBV6-5; size: once; CDR3: CASTTYQGPGNTIYF; DNA: TGTGCCAGCACCACTTACCAGGGGCCTGGAAACACCATATATTTT
D: TRBD1; J: TRBJ1-2; V: TRBV7-2; size: few; CDR3: CASSLDRQGYGYTF; DNA: TGTGCCAGCAGCTTAGATCGACAGGGCTATGGCTACACCTTC
D: TRBD2; J: TRBJ2-7; V: TRBV29-1; size: -; CDR3: CSVGGTSGGAYEQYF; DNA: TGCAGCGTTGGTGGGACTAGCGGGGGGGCCTACGAGCAGTACTTC
D: TRBD1; J: TRBJ1-2; V: TRBV7-2; size: -; CDR3: CASSPGTGSYGYTF; DNA: TGTGCCAGCAGCCCCGGGACAGGGAGCTATGGCTACACCTTC
D: -; J: TRBJ2-3; V: TRBV5-6; size: once; CDR3: CASSLGADTQYF; DNA: TGTGCCAGCAGCTTAGGAGCTGATACGCAGTATTTT
D: -; J: TRBJ2-3; V: TRBV19; size: -; CDR3: CASRLRDTGTDTQYF; DNA: TGTGCCAGTAGACTCCGGGATACCGGCACAGATACGCAGTATTTT
D: -; J: TRBJ2-1; V: TRBV6-2/TRBV6-3; size: once; CDR3: CASSYALRGEQFF; DNA: TGTGCCAGCAGTTACGCGTTACGCGGGGAGCAGTTCTTC
D: -; J: TRBJ1-1; V: TRBV9; size: -; CDR3: CASSPPGYTEAFF; DNA: TGTGCCAGCAGCCCCCCGGGGTATACTGAAGCTTTCTTT
D: -; J: TRBJ1-6; V: TRBV7-9; size: -; CDR3: CASSLGGRNNNSPLHF; DNA: TGTGCCAGCAGCTTAGGAGGCAGAAACAATAATTCACCCCTCCACTTT
D: TRBD1; J: TRBJ1-6; V: TRBV28; size: -; CDR3: CASSLQGQGSGNSPLHF; DNA: TGTGCCAGCAGTTTACAGGGACAGGGGTCTGGGAATTCACCCCTCCACTTT
D: TRBD1; J: TRBJ1-4; V: TRBV2; size: -; CDR3: CATTGGLSGREKLFF; DNA: TGTGCCACCACAGGGGGCTTGAGTGGACGTGAAAAACTGTTTTTT
D: -; J: TRBJ2-4; V: TRBV7-6; size: -; CDR3: CASSRLGLAKNIQYF; DNA: TGTGCCAGCAGCCGCCTTGGGCTAGCCAAAAACATTCAGTACTTC
D: TRBD1; J: TRBJ1-2; V: TRBV6-5; size: -; CDR3: CASNPGGNGYTF; DNA: TGTGCCAGCAATCCAGGGGGGAATGGCTACACCTTC
D: -; J: TRBJ2-3; V: TRBV19; size: -; CDR3: CANPGTGKADTQYF; DNA: TGTGCGAATCCGGGCACAGGGAAGGCGGATACGCAGTATTTT
D: TRBD1; J: TRBJ1-4; V: TRBV30; size: -; CDR3: CAWSSGDRGYRNEKLFF; DNA: TGTGCCTGGAGCTCGGGGGACAGGGGTTATCGGAATGAAAAACTGTTTTTT
D: TRBD1; J: TRBJ2-5; V: TRBV11-2; size: -; CDR3: CASSSRGRETQYF; DNA: TGTGCCAGCAGCTCCAGGGGGCGAGAGACCCAGTACTTC
D: -; J: TRBJ2-7; V: TRBV4-1; size: few; CDR3: CASSQGQASYEQYF; DNA: TGCGCCAGCAGCCAAGGACAGGCCTCCTACGAGCAGTACTTC
D: TRBD1; J: TRBJ1-5; V: TRBV3-1/TRBV3-2; size: -; CDR3: CASSQGQGINQPQHF; DNA: TGTGCCAGCAGTCAGGGACAGGGGATCAATCAGCCCCAGCATTTT
D: -; J: TRBJ2-2; V: TRBV29-1; size: -; CDR3: CSVEDSQRAGELFF; DNA: TGCAGCGTTGAAGACTCCCAACGGGCCGGGGAGCTGTTTTTT
D: -; J: TRBJ1-4; V: TRBV5-1; size: -; CDR3: CASSLMVDNEKLFF; DNA: TGCGCCAGCAGCTTGATGGTAGATAATGAAAAACTGTTTTTT
D: TRBD1; J: TRBJ1-2; V: TRBV6-2/TRBV6-3; size: -; CDR3: CASSRGTGGYSSYGYTF; DNA: TGTGCCAGCAGCCGCGGGACAGGGGGATACTCCTCCTATGGCTACACCTTC
D: -; J: TRBJ1-1; V: TRBV30; size: -; CDR3: CAWSVGGSLNTEAFF; DNA: TGTGCCTGGAGTGTTGGGGGCAGCCTGAACACTGAAGCTTTCTTT
D: -; J: TRBJ2-2; V: TRBV18; size: -; CDR3: CASSPRRAAGGQAGELFF; DNA: TGTGCCAGCTCACCACGGCGGGCCGCCGGGGGGCAGGCCGGGGAGCTGTTTTTT
D: -; J: TRBJ1-1; V: TRBV19; size: many; CDR3: CASSIQENTEAFF; DNA: TGTGCCAGTAGTATCCAGGAGAACACTGAAGCTTTCTTT
D: -; J: TRBJ1-1; V: TRBV19; size: few; CDR3: CASSGQGSGTEAFF; DNA: TGTGCCAGTAGTGGCCAGGGGTCGGGCACTGAAGCTTTCTTT
D: -; J: TRBJ2-5; V: TRBV11-2; size: -; CDR3: CASSWAIQETQYF; DNA: TGTGCCAGCAGCTGGGCCATCCAAGAGACCCAGTACTTC
D: -; J: TRBJ1-5; V: TRBV6-6; size: few; CDR3: CASSTGTSHQPQHF; DNA: TGTGCCAGCAGTACAGGGACGTCCCATCAGCCCCAGCATTTT
D: -; J: TRBJ1-4; V: TRBV19; size: -; CDR3: CASSIGGRAGGNEKLFF; DNA: TGTGCCAGTAGTATAGGAGGCAGGGCCGGCGGTAATGAAAAACTGTTTTTT
D: -; J: TRBJ1-6; V: TRBV7-3; size: -; CDR3: CASSLIRNSPLHF; DNA: TGTGCCAGCAGCTTGATCAGGAATTCACCCCTCCACTTT
D: TRBD1; J: TRBJ2-5; V: TRBV2; size: -; CDR3: CASTKGQGARETQYF; DNA: TGTGCCAGCACGAAAGGACAGGGGGCGAGGGAGACCCAGTACTTC
D: TRBD1; J: TRBJ2-1; V: TRBV5-1; size: -; CDR3: CASKTGSSYNEQFF; DNA: TGCGCCAGCAAGACAGGGAGCTCCTACAATGAGCAGTTCTTC
D: -; J: TRBJ1-1; V: TRBV2; size: few; CDR3: CASRWQENTEAFF; DNA: TGTGCCAGCAGGTGGCAGGAGAACACTGAAGCTTTCTTT
D: TRBD1; J: TRBJ2-7; V: TRBV27; size: -; CDR3: CASKLDRGPYEQYF; DNA: TGTGCCAGCAAATTGGACAGGGGGCCCTACGAGCAGTACTTC
D: TRBD1; J: TRBJ1-1; V: TRBV30; size: -; CDR3: CAWTRGAGNTEAFF; DNA: TGTGCCTGGACCAGGGGGGCTGGGAACACTGAAGCTTTCTTT